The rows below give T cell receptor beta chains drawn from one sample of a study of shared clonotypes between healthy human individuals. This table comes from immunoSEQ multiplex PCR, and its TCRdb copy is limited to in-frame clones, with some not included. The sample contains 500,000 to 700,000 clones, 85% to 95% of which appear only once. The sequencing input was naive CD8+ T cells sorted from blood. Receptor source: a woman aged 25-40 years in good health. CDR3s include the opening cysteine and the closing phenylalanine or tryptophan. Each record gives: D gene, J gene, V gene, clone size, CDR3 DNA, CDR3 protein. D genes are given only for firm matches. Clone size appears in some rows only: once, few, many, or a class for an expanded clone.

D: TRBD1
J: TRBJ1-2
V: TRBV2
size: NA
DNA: TGTGCCAGCAGTGCCGGACAGGGTGTCCATGGCTACACCTTC
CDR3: CASSAGQGVHGYTF

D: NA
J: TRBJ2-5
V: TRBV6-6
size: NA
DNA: TGTGCCAGCAGTTACGGGGCGGACTTACGAGAGACCCAGTACTTC
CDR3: CASSYGADLRETQYF

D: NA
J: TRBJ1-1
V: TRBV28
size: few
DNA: TGTGCCAGCAGTTTATGGCAGGGAAGGAGGACTGAAGCTTTCTTT
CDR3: CASSLWQGRRTEAFF

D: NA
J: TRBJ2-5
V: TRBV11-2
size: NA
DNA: TGTGCCAGCAGCCCCCCGATTCGGGAGACCCAGTACTTC
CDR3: CASSPPIRETQYF

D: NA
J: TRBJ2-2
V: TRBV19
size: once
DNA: TGTGCCAGTAGTATAGATCGCACAGCCACCGGGGAGCTGTTTTTT
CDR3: CASSIDRTATGELFF

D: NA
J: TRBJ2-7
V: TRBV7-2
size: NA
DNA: TGTGCCAGCAGCTCCGTACCTCCCATCTACGAGCAGTACTTC
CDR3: CASSSVPPIYEQYF

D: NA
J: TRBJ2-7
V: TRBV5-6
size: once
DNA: TGTGCCAGCAGCCATGGGGCCTACGAGCAGTACTTC
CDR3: CASSHGAYEQYF

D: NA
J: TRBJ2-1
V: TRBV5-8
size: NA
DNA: TGTGCCAGCAGCTTTGGAACACCGTACAATGAGCAGTTCTTC
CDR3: CASSFGTPYNEQFF

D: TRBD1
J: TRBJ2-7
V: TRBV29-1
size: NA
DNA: TGCAGCGTATGGACAGGGCCCTACGAGCAGTACTTC
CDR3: CSVWTGPYEQYF

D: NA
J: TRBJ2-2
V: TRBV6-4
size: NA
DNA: TGTGCCAGCAGTGGGAGTATAACTAGTTCGGCCGGGGAGCTGTTTTTT
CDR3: CASSGSITSSAGELFF

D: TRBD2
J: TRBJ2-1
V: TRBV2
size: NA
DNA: TGTGCCAGCAGTGTTAGCGGGAGGGAAAATGAGCAGTTCTTC
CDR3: CASSVSGRENEQFF

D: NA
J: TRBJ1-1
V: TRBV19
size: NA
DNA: TGTGCCAGTAGTATAGATTTGGTCACTGAAGCTTTCTTT
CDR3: CASSIDLVTEAFF

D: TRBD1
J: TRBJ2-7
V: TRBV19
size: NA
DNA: TGTGCCAGTAGCTGGGAGGGGACAGGGCCCTACGAGCAGTACTTC
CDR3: CASSWEGTGPYEQYF

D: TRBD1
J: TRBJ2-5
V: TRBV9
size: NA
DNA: TGTGCCAGCAGCGTAGGGGGGACAGGGAAAGAGACCCAGTACTTC
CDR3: CASSVGGTGKETQYF

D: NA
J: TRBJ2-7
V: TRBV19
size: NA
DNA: TGTGCCAGTAGTCCGGAAGCCGGACTCCCCTCGCCCTACGAGCAGTACTTC
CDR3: CASSPEAGLPSPYEQYF

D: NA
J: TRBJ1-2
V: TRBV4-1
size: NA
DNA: TGCGCCAGCAGCCCGGCCGAGGGGGATGGCTACACCTTC
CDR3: CASSPAEGDGYTF

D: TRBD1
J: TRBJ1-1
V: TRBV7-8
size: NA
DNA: TGTGCCAGCAGCTTGAGGACAGGGGTGGTTGAAGCTTTCTTT
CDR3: CASSLRTGVVEAFF

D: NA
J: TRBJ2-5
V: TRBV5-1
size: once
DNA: TGCGCCAGCAGCTTGCCAGGAACCCCGTACCAAGAGACCCAGTACTTC
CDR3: CASSLPGTPYQETQYF

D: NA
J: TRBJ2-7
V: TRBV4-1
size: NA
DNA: TGCGCCAGCAGCCAAGATGGGACGGAACAGTACTTC
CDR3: CASSQDGTEQYF

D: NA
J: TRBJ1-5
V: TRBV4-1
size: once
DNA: TGCGCCAGCAGCCAAGATATGACAGGACCCAATCAGCCCCAGCATTTT
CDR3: CASSQDMTGPNQPQHF

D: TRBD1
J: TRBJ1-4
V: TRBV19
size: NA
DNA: TGTGCCAGTAGTATAGAATGGCAGGGGGGAGGAAAACTGTTTTTT
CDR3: CASSIEWQGGGKLFF

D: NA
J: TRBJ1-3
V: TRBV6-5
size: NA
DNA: TGTGCCAGCAGTTACAACAGGATGGGAAACACCATATATTTT
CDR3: CASSYNRMGNTIYF

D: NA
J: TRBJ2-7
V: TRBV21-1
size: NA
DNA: TGTGCCAGCAGCAAAGAGGTGATTCCCCACCCCCGCTACGAGCAGTACTTC
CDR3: CASSKEVIPHPRYEQYF

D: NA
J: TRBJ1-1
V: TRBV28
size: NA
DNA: TGTGCCAGCAGTCTAGGATCGGAAGCTTTCTTT
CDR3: CASSLGSEAFF

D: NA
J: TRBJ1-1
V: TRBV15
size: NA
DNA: TGTGCCACCAGGAGCCCAGATATGAACACTGAAGCTTTCTTT
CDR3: CATRSPDMNTEAFF

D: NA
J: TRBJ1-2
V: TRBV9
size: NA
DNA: TGTGCCAGCAGCGTAGGAGGGGTGCCCACCTTC
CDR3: CASSVGGVPTF

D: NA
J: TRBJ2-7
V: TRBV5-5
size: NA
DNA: TGTGCCAGCAGCTCCTCCGTCAACGAGCAGTACTTC
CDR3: CASSSSVNEQYF